The following is a T cell receptor beta chain sequence with its context. Its recognized antigen is unknown. No much larger clone is present one base from it, and per-base qualities are unavailable. Sequences LNHNV (CDR1) and YYDKDF (CDR2) are obtained from the germline V gene (reference sequence). At the junction V is shortened by 5 bases and J by 7 bases, with 9 bases in between. The cysteine opens and the phenylalanine closes a CDR3 of 12 amino acids. Only CDR3 DNA remains: 36 bases, in frame from the first base. What this sample's treatment or condition label stands for: live attenuated yellow fever vaccine strain. PBMCs were isolated from peripheral blood using a standard Ficoll-Paque protocol. Dynabeads CD4 and CD8 positive selection kits were used to isolate the CD4 and CD8 T-cell fractions. TriZol was used to extract RNA from bulk PBMCs, from CD4 and CD8 fractions, and from dextramer-positive and dextramer-negative fractions.

Synthesis of TCR cDNA relied on 5'RACE template switching, a step that introduced a universal primer site along with unique molecular identifiers. Priming for cDNA synthesis came from both the TCR alpha and TCR beta constant segments. Two PCR steps were used to amplify libraries, with sample barcodes and sequencing adapters being added in the second step. Sequencing of libraries was done on Illumina HiSeq 2500 (2x100 bp) or NovaSeq (2x150 bp). The source study handled its data this way. MIGEC handled demultiplexing of reads and collapsing into UMI consensus sequences, while MiXCR performed V(D)J alignment. Clonotypes responding to the vaccine were identified with edgeR on replicate PBMC samples, with the criteria of FDR below 0.01 and a log2 fold change above 5 up to day 15. Bulk clonotypes were assigned CD4 or CD8 identity according to which sequenced CD4 or CD8 repertoire held them at higher abundance. In TCRdb, the public reads were trimmed at Q25 with fastp and aligned with MiXCR, with productive beta chains retained. Records with the same CDR3 protein are collapsed into one entry carrying the most frequent genes and DNA. TCRdb, not the authors, supplied the V and J calls. In this sample the table shows roughly 110,000 distinct CDR3 sequences, 7.5% to 9.5% of which occur a single time. 25% of the sample comes from the top ten.

These data are taken from a study of T cells after yellow fever vaccination (dated by TCRdb to about 2019). Regarding the research as a whole: The SMART-Seq v4 Ultra Low Input RNA kit was used to prepare libraries from fractions with low cell numbers. Bulk PBMC replicates and cell subsets were isolated from blood drawn at multiple timepoints before and after both primary and secondary immunization. Two healthy male donors, one aged 18 to 30 and one aged 30 to 40 years, were included in the cohort. To follow T-cell clones before and after primary and booster YFV17D yellow fever vaccination, bulk TCR alpha and beta repertoires were sequenced over time.

Overall study outcomes, separate from this receptor: Most clones expanded after primary vaccination were re-detected after the booster (around 96% of CD4 and around 88% of CD8), suggesting broad memory maintenance. Only a couple of donors were included in the study, so the extent to which the findings can be generalized is limited. A small share of clonotypes occurred in both CD4 and CD8 compartments, likely arising from convergent recombination. The secondary T-cell response was weaker than the primary response but faster, peaking on day 5 instead of day 15. Because abundant contaminating clonotypes from the bulk population could be contained in FACS-sorted repertoires, computational filtering was required.

The receptor's source is a young man who received the YFV17D yellow fever vaccine. The sequence is built from TRBV15 and TRBJ2-4; the D gene cannot be resolved reliably. The specimen was CD8+ T cells sorted from PBMCs, collected 45 days after the yellow fever booster vaccination. CDR3 sequence: CATSFEENIQYF. The DNA sequence is given as TGTGCCACCAGCTTCGAGGAGAACATTCAGTACTTC.